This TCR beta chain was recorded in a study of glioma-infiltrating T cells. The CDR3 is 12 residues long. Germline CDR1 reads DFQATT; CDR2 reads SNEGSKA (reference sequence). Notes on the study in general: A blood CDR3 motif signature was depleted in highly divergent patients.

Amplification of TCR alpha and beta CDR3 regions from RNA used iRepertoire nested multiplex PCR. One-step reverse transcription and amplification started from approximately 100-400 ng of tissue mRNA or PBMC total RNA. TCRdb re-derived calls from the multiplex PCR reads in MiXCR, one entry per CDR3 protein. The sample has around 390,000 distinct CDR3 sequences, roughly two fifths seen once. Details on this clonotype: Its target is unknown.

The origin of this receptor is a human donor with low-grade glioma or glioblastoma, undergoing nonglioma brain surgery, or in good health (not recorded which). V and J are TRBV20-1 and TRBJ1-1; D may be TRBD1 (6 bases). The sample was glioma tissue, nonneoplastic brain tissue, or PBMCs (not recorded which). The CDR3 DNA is TGCAGCGTTGAGGGGGGAGGACCTACCGCTTTCTTT. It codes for CSVEGGGPTAFF.